These 17 T cell receptor beta chains originate from one sample sequenced in a study of T cell repertoires in cytomegalovirus infection. TCRdb called the reads again in MiXCR, with one record for every CDR3 protein. The profile covers 750,000 to 950,000 distinct CDR3 sequences, with under 35% appearing a single time and less than 15% taken by the ten largest. These TCRs are of unknown antigen specificity. The source was cultured CD8+ T cells from PBMCs, collected from culture after CMV antigen stimulation. These receptors were collected from a human donor in good health (CMV status not recorded). Some clones in this sample may be carry-over from other donors' samples.

The chain combines TRBV2 with TRBJ1-2; D gene ambiguous. This CDR3 has 12 amino acids. Trimming pared 4 bases from V and 4 bases from J, leaving 7 bases between. Germline V gene sequence: CDR1 SNHLY, CDR2 FYNNEI. CDR3: CASSGSLYGYTF. CDR3 in DNA: TGTGCCAGCAGTGGCAGTCTCTATGGCTACACCTTC.

V is TRBV7-9 and J is TRBJ2-7, with D perhaps given as TRBD1 or TRBD2 (5 bases each). Germline V lookup: CDR1 SEHNR, CDR2 FQNEAQ (reference sequence). The V end lost 10 bases, the J end lost 1 base, and 17 bases lay between the germline ends. The CDR3 length is 14 residues. The CDR3: CATARGGLSYEQYF. DNA for the CDR3: TGTGCCACCGCTCGTGGGGGTTTGTCCTACGAGCAGTACTTC.

V gene TRBV10-3 combines with J gene TRBJ2-3; 13 bases agree with TRBD2. Germline CDR1 ENHRY, CDR2 SYGVKD. V was pared by 4 bases and J by 3 bases, with 4 bases of the junction left unmatched. The CDR3 sequence is 16 residues long. The CDR3 DNA is TGTGCCATCAGTGTTTGGACTAGCGGGGGAACAGATACGCAGTATTTT. Protein: CAISVWTSGGTDTQYF.

On this clonotype itself: The CDR3 does not end in the conserved phenylalanine or tryptophan, so this is likely a read error. The V call is TRBV12-5, the J call TRBJ1-1; D is possibly TRBD1 (5 bases). The CDR3 spans 16 residues. Looked up from germline, CDR1 is LGHNT and CDR2 is FRNRAP. Trimming pared 1 base from V and 6 bases from J, leaving 18 bases between. This CDR3 reads CASGLGGGDGVAEAFS. DNA for the CDR3: TGTGCTAGTGGTTTGGGGGGCGGGGACGGCGTGGCTGAAGCTTTCTCT.

J is TRBJ2-6 and V is TRBV11-2, with TRBD1 matching over 8 bases. The germline gives CDR1 SGHAT, CDR2 FQNNGV. J lost 2 bases, V lost 3 bases, and 6 bases had no gene match. The CDR3 totals 17 residues. CDR3 DNA sequence: TGTGCCAGCAGCTTGAACAGGGGGACGGCTGGGGCCAACGTCCTGACTTTC. This sequence encodes CASSLNRGTAGANVLTF.

In its sample, this clonotype was seen a few times. V is TRBV4-1 and J is TRBJ1-6, with D perhaps matching TRBD1 (6 bases). V was shortened by 4 bases and J by 8 bases, with 18 bases between the two germline ends. CDR1 MGHRA and CDR2 YSYEKL come from the germline V gene. CDR3 size: 16 residues. CDR3: CASSPMDSKLYSPLHF. The CDR3 coding sequence is TGCGCCAGCAGCCCCATGGACAGCAAACTATATTCACCCCTCCACTTT.

This chain joins TRBV7-2 and TRBJ2-3; TRBD1 aligns across 8 bases. Losses at the gene ends were 1 base for V and 1 base for J; bases not matched to a gene: 10. This CDR3 is built from 18 residues. Germline V gene data show CDR1 as SGHTA and CDR2 as FQGNSA. Here the CDR3 DNA reads TGTGCCAGCAGCTTAGTCGTCGACAGGGGCACAGGCACAGATACGCAGTATTTT. Its translation: CASSLVVDRGTGTDTQYF.

This clonotype was observed at least ten times. The chain joins TRBV11-2 to TRBJ2-7; D may be TRBD2 (6 bases). The CDR3 runs 14 residues. From germline, CDR1 is SGHAT and CDR2 FQNNGV. The germline V and J ends were trimmed by 3 bases and 3 bases, with 12 bases remaining between them. The CDR3 DNA reads as TGTGCCAGCAGCTTCGGCCAGGGAGGCTACGAGCAGTACGTC. Its translation: CASSFGQGGYEQYV.

This clonotype was seen ten or more times. This chain uses TRBV12-3 or TRBV12-4 with TRBJ2-2; D not certain. V lost 5 bases and J lost 5, with 12 bases in between. The CDR3 length is 14 residues. The CDR3 DNA sequence: TGTGCCAGCAGTCAGTGGGCGGTTACCGGGGAGCTGTTTTTT. Residues: CASSQWAVTGELFF.

The chain recombines TRBV10-3 with TRBJ2-7; tentative D call: TRBD1 (6 bases). The length of the CDR3 is 15 residues. The germline V and J ends were trimmed by 0 bases and 1 base, with 10 bases remaining between them. From germline, CDR1 is ENHRY and CDR2 SYGVKD. The CDR3 DNA follows: TGTGCCATCAGTGAGTCGGGCAGGGGTTCCTACGAGCAGTACGTC. Translating it yields CAISESGRGSYEQYV.

This clonotype was seen only a few times. The chain employs TRBV6-5 and TRBJ2-1; 9 bases are a match to TRBD2. V was clipped by 2 bases and J by 9 bases; unmatched bases: 8. CDR1 and CDR2 (germline): MNHEY, SVGAGI. This CDR3 spans 15 amino acids. The CDR3 loop is CASSYGSGGEGEQFF. The CDR3 region has the DNA TGTGCCAGCAGTTACGGTAGCGGGGGAGAGGGTGAGCAGTTCTTC.

This clonotype was seen many times. V usage is TRBV27 and J usage is TRBJ2-2; the D call may be TRBD1 or TRBD2 (5 bases each). The CDR3 is 17 amino acids. V was clipped by 4 bases and J by 4 bases, with 19 bases between them. Germline CDR1 reads MNHEY; CDR2 reads SMNVEV (reference sequence). The CDR3 DNA follows: TGTGCCAGCAGTTCGGGACCACCCTCCGGCAGCACCGGGGAGCTGTTTTTT. Translation: CASSSGPPSGSTGELFF.

The J gene is TRBJ2-3, the V gene TRBV4-1, with 7 nucleotides matching TRBD1. V lost 3 bases and J lost 4; bases outside the gene matches: 7. Germline lookup yields CDR1 MGHRA and CDR2 YSYEKL. The CDR3 runs 15 residues. The CDR3 DNA reads as TGCGCCAGCAGCCATCGACAGGGTTTCCCAGATACGCAGTATTTT. Translated, it gives CASSHRQGFPDTQYF.

The V and J genes are TRBV2 and TRBJ2-7; 8 bases align to TRBD1. V lost 3 bases, J lost 3 bases, and 4 bases stayed unmatched. The CDR3 is 14 residues long. From germline, CDR1 is SNHLY and CDR2 FYNNEI. CDR3 amino acids: CASSDLGTGYEQYF. Written as DNA, the CDR3 is TGTGCCAGCAGTGACCTGGGGACAGGCTACGAGCAGTACTTC.

J is TRBJ2-1 and V is TRBV7-9; 9 nucleotides line up with TRBD1. V shed 5 bases, J shed 7 bases, and the junction held 9 bases outside the gene matches. The CDR3 runs 15 residues. Germline CDR1 is SEHNR and CDR2 is FQNEAQ (reference sequence). CDR3: CASSHRDRAWNEQFF. The CDR3, as DNA: TGTGCCAGCAGCCATCGGGACAGGGCGTGGAATGAGCAGTTCTTC. The full variable domain, rest sourced from reference TRBV7-9 and TRBJ2-1, is DTGVSQNPRHKITKRGQNVTFRCDPISEHNRLYWYRQTLGQGPEFLTYFQNEAQLEKSRLLSDRFSAERPKGSFSTLEIQRTEQGDSAMYLCASSHRDRAWNEQFFGPGTRLTVL.

This clonotype has a single count. The chain is built from TRBV14 and TRBJ2-7, with D perhaps matching TRBD2 (5 bases). Germline V CDR1 and CDR2: SGHDN, FVKESK. CDR3 length: 14 amino acids. Trimming took off 1 base at V and 2 bases at J, with 9 bases between the two ends. CDR3 amino acids: CASSQGDGTYEQYV. The CDR3 nucleotides read TGTGCCAGCAGCCAAGGAGACGGGACCTACGAGCAGTACGTC.

The gene calls are TRBV6-2 or TRBV6-3 and TRBJ2-2, with D perhaps TRBD2 (6 bases). The CDR3 extends over 15 amino acids. Germline V gene sequence: CDR1 MNHEY, CDR2 SVGEGT. Trimming removed 2 bases from V and 5 bases from J, with 12 bases in between. This CDR3 is CASSYSRGGTGELFF. For the CDR3, the DNA is TGTGCCAGCAGTTACAGCCGTGGGGGGACCGGGGAGCTGTTTTTT.